This TCR beta chain was captured by sequencing in a study of Ad26.COV2.S vaccination and SARS-CoV-2 variants. Sample treatment: roughly 19 received Ad26.COV2.S at low or high dose, single or two shots; 5 received placebo; per-sample allocation not given. Sample collection was performed on day 63 after the first vaccine or placebo injection. V lost 3 bases to trimming and J lost 5 bases; unmatched junction nucleotides: 14. The CDR3 length is 17 residues. Germline lookup yields CDR1 SNHLY and CDR2 FYNNEI. Assay used: immunoSEQ multiplex PCR; TCRdb lists only in-frame clones, some missing. The table lists 350,000 to 450,000 clones, about 85% of them singletons.

Sample: peripheral blood, taken in a trial of Ad26.COV2.S vaccine versus placebo. The TCR comes from a person aged 18-60 years who received the Ad26.COV2.S COVID-19 vaccine or a placebo. The chain uses TRBV2 and TRBJ2-3, with TRBD2 matching 7 bases. This CDR3 reads CASSDLGIWRELDTQYF. CDR3 DNA sequence: TGTGCCAGCAGTGACTTGGGAATCTGGCGGGAGTTAGATACGCAGTATTTT.